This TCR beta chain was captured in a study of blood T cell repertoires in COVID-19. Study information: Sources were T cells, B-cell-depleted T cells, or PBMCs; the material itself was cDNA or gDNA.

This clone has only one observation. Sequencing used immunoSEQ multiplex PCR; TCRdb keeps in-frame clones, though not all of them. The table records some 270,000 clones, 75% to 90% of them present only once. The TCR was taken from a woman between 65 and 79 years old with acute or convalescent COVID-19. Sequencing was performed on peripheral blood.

DNA for the CDR3: TGTGCCAGCAGTGAGGGTCGGGTGTCTGGCTACACCTTC. Translation gives CASSEGRVSGYTF. This chain uses TRBV25-1 with TRBJ1-2; D gene unclear. The V gene lost 3 bases and the J gene lost 7 bases, with 12 bases spanning the gap. Germline CDR1 MGHDK, CDR2 SYGVNS. The CDR3 contains 13 residues.